Sequencing of this TCR beta chain was carried out in a study of identical twins (dated by TCRdb to about 2016). Notes on the research overall: TCR alpha and beta repertoires from monozygotic twins, unrelated adults of various ages and cord blood were deep-sequenced to test whether fetal clonotypes persist. Replicate twin experiments were performed at different times using different library preparation protocols to rule out contamination. Results and caveats for the whole study, not just this receptor: Zero-insertion analyses could be partly confounded by invariant T cells such as MAIT and iNKT, although diverse VJ usage argued against such confounding for most clonotypes. Out-of-frame TCR alpha sequences shared between twins showed an excess of low generation-probability sequences compared with coincidental sharing between unrelated individuals. Recombination models systematically underestimated out-of-frame TCR alpha sharing in monozygotic twins but agreed with sharing between unrelated individuals. In beta out-of-frame sequences, excess twin sharing was weaker, because having fewer shared sequences lowered the signal-to-noise ratio. Because the same donors could not be followed over many years, the conclusions depended on cross-sectional statistical analysis. Fewer insertions were carried by abundant cord blood beta clonotypes, a similar but weaker trend appeared in young adult naive repertoires, and no such trend appeared in memory repertoires.

Comments on this clonotype: Its antigen specificity is not known. No base qualities exist here, and no much larger clone lies one base off it.

Its CDR3 holds 18 amino acids, cysteine through phenylalanine. Solely the CDR3 DNA is kept, with 54 bases framed from the first base. The junction shows trimming of 3 bases on V and 4 bases on J, and the gene matches do not reach 16 bases of it. Every donor in the study was a healthy Caucasian. Three pairs of female monozygotic twins, all aged 18 to 29 years, made up the twin cohort. RNA for TCR libraries was isolated from peripheral blood mononuclear cells. To prepare the library, 5' RACE was applied. The data were produced on an Illumina HiSeq 2000. Template switching added a universal primer binding site, and the final cDNA carried a unique molecular identifier that allowed TCR cDNA molecules to be counted accurately. Specific primers in the conserved constant-segment region were used to synthesize first-strand cDNA for the TCR alpha and beta chains. Each cDNA library was double barcoded, with a SMART-Mk sample barcode plus Illumina barcodes, to control for contamination. Two successive PCR steps introduced TruSeq adapter sequences along with Illumina sample barcodes. The TCR alpha and beta cDNA libraries were sequenced on the Illumina HiSeq platform using custom primers. In the paper's pipeline: Raw reads were processed with MiGEC to extract unique molecular identifiers, and MiXCR was used to determine CDR3 positions. Recombination models were inferred per individual with the repgenHMM and IGoR tools using an EM algorithm. The analysis of shared clonotypes was done with the tcR package in R, with sharing normalized by the product of cloneset sizes. To study raw recombination free of thymic and clonal selection effects, out-of-frame nonproductive sequences were analyzed. Using fastp at Q25 and MiXCR, TCRdb reprocessed the public reads and kept productive beta chains. For every CDR3 protein sequence, its rows merge into one entry that carries the most common genes and DNA. TCRdb's processing, not the study's, gives the V and J calls here. Present in this sample are approximately 630,000 distinct CDR3 sequences, under 8.5% of which were seen just once. Roughly 1.6% of the sample goes to the ten largest clones.

These data were also filed under a second study, of yellow fever vaccine responses in identical twins. As the second publication notes: According to the authors, the vaccine-induced T cell response in identical twins seemed to be partly convergent and partly specific to each individual. Focusing on identical twins, the study followed the T cell clones that responded to the vaccine, and did so with precision.

The chain is assembled from TRBV12-3 or TRBV12-4 and TRBJ2-3, with 7 middle bases fitting TRBD1. This receptor was identified in a young woman in good health. Input material: PBMCs. The CDR3 loop reads CASSFRTTGAHGPDTQYF. DNA sequence: TGTGCCAGCAGTTTCCGCACAACAGGGGCCCACGGTCCAGATACGCAGTATTTT.